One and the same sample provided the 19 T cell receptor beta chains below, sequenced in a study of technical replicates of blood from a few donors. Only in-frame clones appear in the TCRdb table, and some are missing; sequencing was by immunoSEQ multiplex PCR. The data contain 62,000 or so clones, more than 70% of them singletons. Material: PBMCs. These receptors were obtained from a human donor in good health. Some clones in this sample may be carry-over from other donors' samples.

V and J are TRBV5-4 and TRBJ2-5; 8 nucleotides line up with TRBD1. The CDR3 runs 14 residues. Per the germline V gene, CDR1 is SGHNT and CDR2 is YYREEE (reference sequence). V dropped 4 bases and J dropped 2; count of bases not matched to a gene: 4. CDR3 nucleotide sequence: TGTGCCAGCAGCGTGGACAGGGTACAAGAGACCCAGTACTTC. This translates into CASSVDRVQETQYF.

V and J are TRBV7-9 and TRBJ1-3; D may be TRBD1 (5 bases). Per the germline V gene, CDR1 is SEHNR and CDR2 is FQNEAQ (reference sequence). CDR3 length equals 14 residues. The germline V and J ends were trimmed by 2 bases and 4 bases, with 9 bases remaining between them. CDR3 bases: TGTGCCAGCAGCTTACAGGGCGAGGGAAACACCATATATTTT. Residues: CASSLQGEGNTIYF.

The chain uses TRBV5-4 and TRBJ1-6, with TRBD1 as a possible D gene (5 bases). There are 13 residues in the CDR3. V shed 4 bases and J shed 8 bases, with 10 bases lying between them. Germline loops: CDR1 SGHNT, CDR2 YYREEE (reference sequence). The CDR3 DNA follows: TGTGCCAGCAGCCCAGGGTTTGATTCACCCCTCCACTTT. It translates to CASSPGFDSPLHF.

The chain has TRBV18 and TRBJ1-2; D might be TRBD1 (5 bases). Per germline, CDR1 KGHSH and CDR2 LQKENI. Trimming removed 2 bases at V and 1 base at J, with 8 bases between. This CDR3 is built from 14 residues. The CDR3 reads CASSPRDSNYGYTF. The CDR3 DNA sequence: TGTGCCAGCTCACCAAGAGACAGTAACTATGGCTACACCTTC.

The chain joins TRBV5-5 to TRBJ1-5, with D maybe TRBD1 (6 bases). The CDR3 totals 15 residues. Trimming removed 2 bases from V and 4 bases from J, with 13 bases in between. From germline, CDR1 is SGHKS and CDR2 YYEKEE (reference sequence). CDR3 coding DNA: TGTGCCAGCAGCTTTGCGGGGGCGCTTAATCAGCCCCAGCATTTT. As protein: CASSFAGALNQPQHF.

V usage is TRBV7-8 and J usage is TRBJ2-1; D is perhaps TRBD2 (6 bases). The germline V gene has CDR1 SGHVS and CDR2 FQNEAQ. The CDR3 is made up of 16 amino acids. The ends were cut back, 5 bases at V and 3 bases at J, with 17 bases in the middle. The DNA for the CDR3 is TGTGCCAGCAGCACTCCGGGGTCTAGCGTCTACAATGAGCAGTTCTTC. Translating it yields CASSTPGSSVYNEQFF.

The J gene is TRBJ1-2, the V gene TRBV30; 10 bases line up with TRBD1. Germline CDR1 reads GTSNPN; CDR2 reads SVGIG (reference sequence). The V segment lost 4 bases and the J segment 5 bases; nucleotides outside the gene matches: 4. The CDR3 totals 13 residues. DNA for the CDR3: TGTGCCTGGACACGACAGGGGGCATATGGCTACACCTTC. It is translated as CAWTRQGAYGYTF.

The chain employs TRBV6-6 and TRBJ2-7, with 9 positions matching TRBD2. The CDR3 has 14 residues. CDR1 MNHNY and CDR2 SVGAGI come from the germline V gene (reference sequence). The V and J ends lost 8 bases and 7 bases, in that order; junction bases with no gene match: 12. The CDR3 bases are TGTGCCAGCTCTAATGCGGGAGGGCCGGGGGAGCAGTACTTC. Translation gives CASSNAGGPGEQYF.

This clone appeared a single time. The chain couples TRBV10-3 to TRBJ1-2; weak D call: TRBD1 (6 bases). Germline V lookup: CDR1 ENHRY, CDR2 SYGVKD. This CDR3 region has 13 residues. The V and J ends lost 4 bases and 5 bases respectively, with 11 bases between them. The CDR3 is CAISGTDLYGYTF. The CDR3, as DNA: TGTGCCATCAGTGGGACAGACCTGTATGGCTACACCTTC.

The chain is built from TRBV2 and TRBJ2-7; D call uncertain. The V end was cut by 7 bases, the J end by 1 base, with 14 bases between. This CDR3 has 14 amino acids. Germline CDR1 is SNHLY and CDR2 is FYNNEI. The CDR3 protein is CASNWAGPSYEQYF. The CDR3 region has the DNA TGTGCCAGCAACTGGGCAGGTCCTTCCTACGAGCAGTACTTC. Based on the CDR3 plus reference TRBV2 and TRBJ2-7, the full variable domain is EPEVTQTPSHQVTQMGQEVILRCVPISNHLYFYWYRQILGQKVEFLVSFYNNEISEKSEIFDDQFSVERPDGSNFTLKIRSTKLEDSAMYFCASNWAGPSYEQYFGPGTRLTVT.

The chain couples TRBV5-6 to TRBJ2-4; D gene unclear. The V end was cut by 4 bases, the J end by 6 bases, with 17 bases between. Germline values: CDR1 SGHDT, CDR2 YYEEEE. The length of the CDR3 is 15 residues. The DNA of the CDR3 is TGTGCCAGCAGCGTATCTGTTAGCTATGGAAACATTCAGTACTTC. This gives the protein CASSVSVSYGNIQYF.

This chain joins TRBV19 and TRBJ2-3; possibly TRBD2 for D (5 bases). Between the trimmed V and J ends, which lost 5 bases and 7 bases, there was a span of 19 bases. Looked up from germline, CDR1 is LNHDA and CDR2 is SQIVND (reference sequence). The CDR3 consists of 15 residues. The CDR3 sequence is CASSPGVAGENTQYF. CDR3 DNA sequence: TGTGCCAGTAGTCCCGGGGTGGCAGGCGAAAATACGCAGTATTTT.

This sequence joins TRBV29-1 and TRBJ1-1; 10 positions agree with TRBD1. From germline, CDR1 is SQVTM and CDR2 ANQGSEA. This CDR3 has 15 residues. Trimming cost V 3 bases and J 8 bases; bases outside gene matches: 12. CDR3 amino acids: CSVELGDRGPLEAFF. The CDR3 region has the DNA TGCAGCGTTGAGTTGGGGGACAGGGGCCCTCTGGAAGCTTTCTTT.

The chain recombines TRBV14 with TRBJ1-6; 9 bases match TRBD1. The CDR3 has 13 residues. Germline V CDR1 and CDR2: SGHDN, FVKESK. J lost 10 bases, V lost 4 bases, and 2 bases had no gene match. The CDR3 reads CASSLDRGSPLHF. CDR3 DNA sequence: TGTGCCAGCAGCCTGGACAGGGGCTCACCCCTCCACTTT. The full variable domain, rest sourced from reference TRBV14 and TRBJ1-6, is EAGVTQFPSHSVIEKGQTVTLRCDPISGHDNLYWYRRVMGKEIKFLLHFVKESKQDESGMPNNRFLAERTGGTYSTLKVQPAELEDSGVYFCASSLDRGSPLHFGNGTRLTVT.

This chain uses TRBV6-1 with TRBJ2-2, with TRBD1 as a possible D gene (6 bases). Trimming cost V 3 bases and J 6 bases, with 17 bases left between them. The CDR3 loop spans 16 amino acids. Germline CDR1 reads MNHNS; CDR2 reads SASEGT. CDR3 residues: CASSERGFKLSGELFF. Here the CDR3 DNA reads TGTGCCAGCAGTGAGAGGGGGTTTAAACTGTCCGGGGAGCTGTTTTTT.

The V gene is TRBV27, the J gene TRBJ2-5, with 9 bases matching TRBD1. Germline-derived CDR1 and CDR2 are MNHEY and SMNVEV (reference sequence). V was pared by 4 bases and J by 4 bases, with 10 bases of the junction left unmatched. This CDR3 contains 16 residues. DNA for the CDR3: TGTGCCAGCAGTTCAATACACGACAGGGGGAGAGAGACCCAGTACTTC. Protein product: CASSSIHDRGRETQYF.

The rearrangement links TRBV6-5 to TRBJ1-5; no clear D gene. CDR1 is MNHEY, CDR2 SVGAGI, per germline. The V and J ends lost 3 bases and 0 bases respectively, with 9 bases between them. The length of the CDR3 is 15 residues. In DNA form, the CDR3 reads TGTGCCAGCAGTTATGGCAGAAATAGCAATCAGCCCCAGCATTTT. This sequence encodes CASSYGRNSNQPQHF.

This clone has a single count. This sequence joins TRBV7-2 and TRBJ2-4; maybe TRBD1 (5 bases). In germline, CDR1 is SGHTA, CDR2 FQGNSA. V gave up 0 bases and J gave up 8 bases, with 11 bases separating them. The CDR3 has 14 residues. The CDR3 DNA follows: TGTGCCAGCAGCTTAGCGCTGGGGCTTGACATTCAGTACTTC. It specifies CASSLALGLDIQYF.

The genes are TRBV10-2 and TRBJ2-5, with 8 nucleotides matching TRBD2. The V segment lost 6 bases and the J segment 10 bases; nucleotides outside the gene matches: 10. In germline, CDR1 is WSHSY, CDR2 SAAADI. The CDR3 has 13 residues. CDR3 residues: CASRTGGARGQYF. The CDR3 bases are TGCGCCAGCAGGACGGGGGGGGCAAGGGGCCAGTACTTC.